These 23 T cell receptor beta chains were all obtained from the same sample, sequenced in a study of naive and memory T cell subsets. Amplification of ligated cDNA took four PCR rounds with SP2 and nested alpha and beta constant primers. TCRdb used MiXCR to reprocess the 5' RACE reads, holding one entry per CDR3 protein. Of roughly 48,000 distinct CDR3 sequences listed, 4.7% are singletons. An oligonucleotide containing a UMI was ligated to the 3' end of TCR cDNA. The receptors derive from a female donor in good health.

This clonotype was picked up many times. The chain couples TRBV20-1 to TRBJ1-5; 7 bases are shared with TRBD1. This CDR3 has 15 residues. With 2 bases clipped from V and 3 bases from J, the junction kept 7 bases outside the gene matches. CDR1 is DFQATT, CDR2 SNEGSKA, per germline (reference sequence). The CDR3 region is CSARSGRGDNQPQHF. For the CDR3, the DNA is TGCAGTGCTAGATCGGGCAGGGGGGACAATCAGCCCCAGCATTTT.

This clonotype was observed a few times. This sequence joins TRBV3-1 and TRBJ1-6; a weak D match, TRBD1 (5 bases). The CDR3 covers 15 residues. The ends were cut back, 4 bases at V and 5 bases at J, with 12 bases in the middle. CDR1 and CDR2 from the germline V gene are LGHDT and YNNKEL (reference sequence). CDR3 in DNA: TGTGCCAGCAGCCGTTGGGACCGAGATAATTCACCCCTCCACTTT. This codes for CASSRWDRDNSPLHF.

Ten or more counts support this clonotype. DNA for the CDR3: TGCAGCGTTGAAGGGGGACAGGGGGGATACGAGCAGTACTTC. Translated: CSVEGGQGGYEQYF. The rearrangement links TRBV29-1 to TRBJ2-7; TRBD1 matches at 11 bases. The germline CDR1 and CDR2 sequences are SQVTM and ANQGSEA. CDR3 size: 14 residues. V lost 1 base, J lost 4 bases, and 3 bases stayed unmatched.

The chain couples TRBV5-4 to TRBJ2-1; D gene unclear. Germline V lookup: CDR1 SGHNT, CDR2 YYREEE (reference sequence). V gave up 5 bases and J gave up 5 bases, with 8 bases separating them. This CDR3 region has 12 residues. CDR3 loop: CASRATNNEQFF. The CDR3 region has the DNA TGTGCCAGCAGGGCAACAAACAATGAGCAGTTCTTC.

This clonotype has at least ten counts. The CDR3 reads CASSIGTTEYEQYF. The DNA for the CDR3 is TGTGCCAGTTCAATCGGGACTACCGAGTACGAGCAGTACTTC. The rearrangement links TRBV19 to TRBJ2-7; TRBD2 matches 7 bases. V was pared by 8 bases and J by 4 bases, with 11 bases of the junction left unmatched. CDR3 length: 14 residues. CDR1 is LNHDA and CDR2 is SQIVND in the germline V gene (reference sequence).

The chain joins TRBV28 to TRBJ1-5; 8 bases agree with TRBD1. Germline CDR1 reads MDHEN; CDR2 reads SYDVKM. Losses at the gene ends were 4 bases for V and 5 bases for J; bases not matched to a gene: 7. This CDR3 region has 15 residues. The CDR3 sequence is CASSSRTGCYQPQHF. CDR3 bases: TGTGCCAGCAGTTCCCGGACAGGGTGTTATCAGCCCCAGCATTTT.

This clonotype turned up a few times. This chain uses TRBV29-1 with TRBJ2-3, with D uncertain. Per the germline V gene, CDR1 is SQVTM and CDR2 is ANQGSEA. Between the trimmed V and J ends, which lost 3 bases and 0 bases, there was a span of 7 bases. CDR3 size: 13 residues. CDR3 amino acids: CSVDLSSTDTQYF. Written as DNA, the CDR3 is TGCAGCGTTGACCTTTCTAGCACAGATACGCAGTATTTT.

The table lists this clonotype with many counts. The chain employs TRBV6-6 and TRBJ2-1; 9 bases fit TRBD2. The trim removed 0 bases at V and 8 bases at J, leaving 14 bases unmatched. Germline loops: CDR1 MNHNY, CDR2 SVGAGI (reference sequence). The CDR3 has 18 amino acids. The CDR3 DNA reads as TGTGCCAGCAGTTACTCGCAAACGCCGGGACTAGCCCTTGATGAGCAGTTCTTC. Translated: CASSYSQTPGLALDEQFF.

This clonotype has more than one count but fewer than ten. The gene calls are TRBV28 and TRBJ2-3, with 11 bases that match TRBD1. CDR1 and CDR2 from the germline V gene are MDHEN and SYDVKM. V shed 7 bases, J shed 2 bases, and the junction held 8 bases outside the gene matches. The CDR3 length is 16 residues. The CDR3, as DNA: TGTGCCAGCAAGGGGGACAGGGGGTTCAACACAGATACGCAGTATTTT. It specifies CASKGDRGFNTDTQYF. The entire variable domain, with the rest obtained from reference TRBV28 and TRBJ2-3, is as follows: DVKVTQSSRYLVKRTGEKVFLECVQDMDHENMFWYRQDPGLGLRLIYFSYDVKMKEKGDIPEGYSVSREKKERFSLILESASTNQTSMYLCASKGDRGFNTDTQYFGPGTRLTVL.

This clonotype was observed at least ten times. This CDR3 is CASRKGQGNTGELFF. CDR3 nucleotide sequence: TGTGCCAGCAGGAAGGGACAGGGGAACACCGGGGAGCTGTTTTTT. The genes are TRBV6-1 and TRBJ2-2, with 9 bases identical to TRBD1. CDR1 and CDR2 (germline): MNHNS, SASEGT. V shed 6 bases and J 1 base; nucleotides not matched to a gene: 3. The CDR3 consists of 15 residues.

Ten or more counts support this clonotype. V and J are TRBV14 and TRBJ2-7, with unresolved D. Germline assignment: CDR1 SGHDN and CDR2 FVKESK. Deletions cut 2 bases from V and 6 bases from J, with 8 bases between. The CDR3 is made up of 12 amino acids. This CDR3 reads CASSQTRAEQYF. The CDR3 DNA follows: TGTGCCAGCAGCCAAACTCGGGCCGAGCAGTACTTC.

The chain couples TRBV5-1 to TRBJ2-2; no firm D call. Trimming took 5 bases from V and 2 from J, leaving 13 bases between them. CDR1 and CDR2 (germline): SGHRS, YFSETQ. The CDR3 runs 15 residues. The CDR3 nucleotides read TGCGCCAGCAGGGAAAGACCGACCAACACCGGGGAGCTGTTTTTT. This translates into CASRERPTNTGELFF.

This clonotype occurred many times. The genes are TRBV28 and TRBJ2-7, with a tentative D call TRBD1 (7 bases). Germline loops: CDR1 MDHEN, CDR2 SYDVKM. This CDR3 contains 16 residues. Trimming pared 7 bases from V and 7 bases from J, leaving 26 bases between. CDR3 sequence reads: CASITLQAGGGGEQYF. CDR3 in DNA: TGTGCCAGCATAACCTTACAGGCAGGGGGTGGGGGGGAGCAGTACTTC.

There are a few counts of this clonotype. This rearrangement joins TRBV30 to TRBJ1-4, with 7 bases lining up with TRBD1. CDR1 is GTSNPN and CDR2 is SVGIG in the germline V gene (reference sequence). Trimming took 2 bases from V and 6 from J; bases not matched to a gene: 12. The CDR3 spans 16 residues. CDR3 loop: CAWSSPETGFHEKLFF. In DNA form, the CDR3 reads TGTGCCTGGAGTTCACCTGAGACAGGGTTTCATGAAAAACTGTTTTTT.

This clonotype was picked up a small number of times. The chain employs TRBV28 and TRBJ1-1; D gene ambiguous. The length of the CDR3 is 14 residues. The ends were cut back, 1 base at V and 1 base at J, with 7 bases in the middle. The V gene's germline CDR1 is MDHEN and CDR2 SYDVKM. The CDR3 loop reads CASSLLIENTEAFF. The CDR3, as DNA: TGTGCCAGCAGTTTATTAATAGAGAACACTGAAGCTTTCTTT.

There are many counts of this clonotype. The chain carries TRBV29-1 and TRBJ2-3; the match to TRBD1 covers 9 bases. The CDR3 is made up of 12 amino acids. Losses at the gene ends were 6 bases for V and 6 bases for J; bases not matched to a gene: 4. Germline-derived CDR1 and CDR2 are SQVTM and ANQGSEA. In nucleotides, the CDR3 is TGCAGCGTCGGGACAGGGTTTGATACGCAGTATTTT. Residues: CSVGTGFDTQYF.

This clonotype showed up many times. The chain is built from TRBV12-3 or TRBV12-4 and TRBJ2-2; D ambiguous. The ends were cut back, 3 bases at V and 7 bases at J, with 15 bases in the middle. The CDR3 runs to 15 residues. CDR3 coding DNA: TGTGCCAGCAGTTTCCAGAGCCATGTAGACGGGGAGCTGTTTTTT. It encodes CASSFQSHVDGELFF.

With regard to this clonotype: A much larger clone differs from this one at a single base, so this may be a read error. The CDR3 coding sequence is TGTGCCAGCAGCCGAGGAGAGGCCAACGTCCTGACTTTC. Amino acids: CASSRGEANVLTF. The J gene is TRBJ2-6, the V gene TRBV3-1; D call uncertain. V was trimmed by 4 bases and J by 6 bases, leaving 7 bases between them. Germline V lookup: CDR1 LGHDT, CDR2 YNNKEL (reference sequence). CDR3 size: 13 residues.

Of note for this clonotype: Just one base apart from a much larger clone, this may be a read error. The chain recombines TRBV29-1 with TRBJ1-2; 7 bases align to TRBD1. V dropped 0 bases and J dropped 12; count of bases not matched to a gene: 13. This CDR3 is built from 14 residues. CDR1 and CDR2 (germline): SQVTM, ANQGSEA. The CDR3 nucleotides are TGCAGCGTTGAAGATCGAAGACAGGGAGGCTCCGACACCTTC. The encoded protein is CSVEDRRQGGSDTF.

This clonotype was detected many times. The chain combines TRBV27 with TRBJ2-6, with no clear D. The CDR3 is 17 amino acids. Germline lookup yields CDR1 MNHEY and CDR2 SMNVEV (reference sequence). V lost 2 bases, J lost 0 bases, and 11 bases lay in between. CDR3 DNA: TGTGCCAGCAGTTTACCTACAGAAATCTCTGGGGCCAACGTCCTGACTTTC. Its protein product is CASSLPTEISGANVLTF.

The table lists this clonotype with a few counts. The V gene is TRBV19, the J gene TRBJ1-5; perhaps TRBD1 as D (5 bases). With 5 bases removed from V and 7 bases from J, the gap between germline ends came to 12 bases. Per germline, CDR1 LNHDA and CDR2 SQIVND (reference sequence). This CDR3 has 13 residues. This CDR3 is CASSLADRQPQHF. DNA for the CDR3: TGTGCCAGTAGTCTTGCCGACAGACAGCCCCAGCATTTT.

This clonotype has ten or more counts. The chain uses TRBV7-3 and TRBJ2-1; D remains unclear. This CDR3 contains 15 residues. Trimming pared 0 bases from V and 0 bases from J, leaving 6 bases between. Germline-derived CDR1 and CDR2 are SGHTA and FQGTGA. The CDR3 is CASSLTTASYNEQFF. The CDR3 nucleotides are TGTGCCAGCAGCTTAACCACGGCCTCCTACAATGAGCAGTTCTTC.

This clonotype was counted many times. The V call is TRBV4-2, the J call TRBJ1-5, with D hard to call. V was shortened by 0 bases and J by 4 bases, with 13 bases between the two germline ends. There are 16 residues in the CDR3. CDR1 is LGHNA, CDR2 YNFKEQ, per germline. The CDR3 region has the DNA TGTGCCAGCAGCCAAGACCGCGGCAGAGGAAATCAGCCCCAGCATTTT. It codes for CASSQDRGRGNQPQHF.